The following is a T cell receptor beta chain sequence with its context. Its antigen is not known. Trimming at V came to 2 bases and at J to 8 bases, leaving 8 bases not matched to a gene. CDR1 is SGHDT and CDR2 is YYEEEE in the germline V gene. This CDR3 spans 14 amino acids. The sample is drawn from a study of Ad26.COV2.S vaccination and SARS-CoV-2 variants. Some clones are missing from TCRdb's copy, which holds only in-frame ones; the method was immunoSEQ multiplex PCR. Among roughly 700,000 clones listed, roughly 90% were seen once. Study observations and caveats: Overall T cell responses may have been underestimated by the analyses of TCR breadth and depth.

Described treatment: around 19 received Ad26.COV2.S at low or high dose, single or two shots; several received placebo; per-sample allocation not given. Each sample was drawn 63 days after the first injection (of vaccine or placebo). Ad26.COV2.S expressed prefusion-stabilized spike from the original Wuhan strain. Sequencing used peripheral blood, obtained in a trial of Ad26.COV2.S vaccine versus placebo. The clonotype was recovered from a person aged 18-65 years who received the Ad26.COV2.S COVID-19 vaccine or a placebo. The chain is built from TRBV5-6 and TRBJ1-2; 8 bases are a match to TRBD1. CDR3 protein: CASSFGQGMEGYTF. The DNA of the CDR3 is TGTGCCAGCAGCTTTGGACAGGGAATGGAGGGCTACACCTTC.